What follows describes a single T cell receptor beta chain. The data belong to a study of shared clonotypes between healthy human individuals. Germline V lookup: CDR1 ENHRY, CDR2 SYGVKD. Trimming removed 6 bases at V and 2 bases at J, with 13 bases between. The CDR3 runs 14 residues. The repertoire was sequenced with immunoSEQ multiplex PCR; TCRdb's copy has only in-frame clones and lacks some. This table holds 2,100,000 or so clones, about 94% found once. The investigators split CD4+ cells into a CD45RA+ naive subset and a CD45RA-negative memory subset. Input material: naive CD4+ T cells sorted from blood. Documented subset: CD45RA+ positively selected. This receptor was identified in a man aged 18 to 30 in good health. The chain has TRBV10-3 and TRBJ1-1; D unclear. The CDR3 DNA follows: TGTGCCATCAGATCGTTAGCCATAAACACTGAAGCTTTCTTT. Its protein is CAIRSLAINTEAFF.